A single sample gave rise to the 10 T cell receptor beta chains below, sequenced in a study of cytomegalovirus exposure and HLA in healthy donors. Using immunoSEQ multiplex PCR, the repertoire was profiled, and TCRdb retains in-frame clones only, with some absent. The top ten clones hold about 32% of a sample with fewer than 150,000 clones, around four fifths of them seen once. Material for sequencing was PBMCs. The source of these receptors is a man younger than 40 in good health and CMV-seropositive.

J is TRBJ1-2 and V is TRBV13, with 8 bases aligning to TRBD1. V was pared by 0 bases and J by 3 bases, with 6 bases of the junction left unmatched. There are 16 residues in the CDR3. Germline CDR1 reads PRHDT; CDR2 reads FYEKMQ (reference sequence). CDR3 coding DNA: TGTGCCAGCAGCTTAGGAGGCCCGGGACAGGACTATGGCTACACCTTC. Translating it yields CASSLGGPGQDYGYTF.

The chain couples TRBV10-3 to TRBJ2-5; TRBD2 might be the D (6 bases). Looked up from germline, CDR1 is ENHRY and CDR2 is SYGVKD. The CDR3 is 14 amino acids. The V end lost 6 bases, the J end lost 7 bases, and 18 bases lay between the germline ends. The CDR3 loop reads CAISEGGIAATQYF. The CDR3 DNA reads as TGTGCCATCAGCGAGGGCGGGATAGCCGCGACCCAGTACTTC.

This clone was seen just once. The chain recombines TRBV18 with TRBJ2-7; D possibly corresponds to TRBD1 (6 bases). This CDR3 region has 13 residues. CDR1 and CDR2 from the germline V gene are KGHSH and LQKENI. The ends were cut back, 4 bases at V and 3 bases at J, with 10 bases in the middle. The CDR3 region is CASSLGQLYEQYF. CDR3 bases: TGTGCCAGCTCACTGGGACAACTCTACGAGCAGTACTTC.

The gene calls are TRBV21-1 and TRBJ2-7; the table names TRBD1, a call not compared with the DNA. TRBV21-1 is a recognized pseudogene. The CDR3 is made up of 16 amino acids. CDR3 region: CASEGGRDSKTYEQYF. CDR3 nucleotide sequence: TGTGCCAGCGAGGGGGGTAGGGACAGCAAGACCTACGAGCAGTACTTC.

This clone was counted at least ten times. The CDR3 protein is CASSLAGRGYTF. The DNA for the CDR3 is TGTGCCAGCAGCTTGGCAGGGCGGGGCTACACCTTC. V gene TRBV5-6 combines with J gene TRBJ1-2; a weak D match, TRBD1 (5 bases). CDR1 SGHDT and CDR2 YYEEEE come from the germline V gene. The ends were cut back, 0 bases at V and 8 bases at J, with 8 bases in the middle. The CDR3 contains 12 residues.

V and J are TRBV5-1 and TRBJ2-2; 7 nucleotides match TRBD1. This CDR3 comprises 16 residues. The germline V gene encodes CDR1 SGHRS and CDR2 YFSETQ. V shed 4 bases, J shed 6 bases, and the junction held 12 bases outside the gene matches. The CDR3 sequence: CASSLTTGERAGELFF. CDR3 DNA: TGCGCCAGCAGCCTCACAACAGGGGAAAGGGCCGGGGAGCTGTTTTTT.

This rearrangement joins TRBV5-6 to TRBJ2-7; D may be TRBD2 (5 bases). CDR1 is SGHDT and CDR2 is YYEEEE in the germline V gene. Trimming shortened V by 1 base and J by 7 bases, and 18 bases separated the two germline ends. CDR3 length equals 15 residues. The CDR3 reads CASSLTGISAWEQYF. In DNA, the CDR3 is TGTGCCAGCAGCTTGACGGGAATAAGCGCGTGGGAGCAGTACTTC.

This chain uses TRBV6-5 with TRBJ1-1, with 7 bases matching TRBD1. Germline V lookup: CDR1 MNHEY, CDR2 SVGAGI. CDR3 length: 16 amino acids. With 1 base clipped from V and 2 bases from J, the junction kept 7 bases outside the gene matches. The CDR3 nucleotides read TGTGCCAGCAGTTACTGGGTGACAGGGAGAAACACTGAAGCTTTCTTT. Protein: CASSYWVTGRNTEAFF.

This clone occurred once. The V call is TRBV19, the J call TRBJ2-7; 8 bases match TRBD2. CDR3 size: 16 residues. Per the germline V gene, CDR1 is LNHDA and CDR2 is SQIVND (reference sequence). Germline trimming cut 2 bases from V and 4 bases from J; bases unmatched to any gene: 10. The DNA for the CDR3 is TGTGCCAGTAGTATACGGGAGGGGACGGATCCTTACGAGCAGTACTTC. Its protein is CASSIREGTDPYEQYF.

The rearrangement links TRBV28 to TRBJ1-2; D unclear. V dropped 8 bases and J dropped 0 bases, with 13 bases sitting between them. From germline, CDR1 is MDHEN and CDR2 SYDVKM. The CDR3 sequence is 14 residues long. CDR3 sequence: CASGPSYSNYGYTF. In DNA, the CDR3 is TGTGCCAGCGGGCCTTCATACTCTAACTATGGCTACACCTTC.